The 9 T cell receptor beta chains reported below all come from one sample, sequenced in a study of blood T cell repertoires in COVID-19. Using immunoSEQ multiplex PCR, the repertoire was profiled, and TCRdb retains in-frame clones only, with some absent. The sample has about 39,000 clones, 75% to 90% seen once. Sequencing was carried out using peripheral blood. The receptors here all came from a man in his forties or fifties with active or convalescent COVID-19.

The V gene is TRBV2, the J gene TRBJ1-4; 10 bases fit TRBD1. After removal of 7 bases from V and 5 bases from J, the junction contained 7 bases not matched to a gene. There are 15 residues in the CDR3. CDR1 and CDR2 (germline): SNHLY, FYNNEI. CDR3 amino acids: CASTKMTGGNEKLFF. The CDR3 nucleotides are TGTGCCAGCACCAAAATGACAGGGGGCAATGAAAAACTGTTTTTT.

The chain employs TRBV7-6 and TRBJ1-1, with a weak D call TRBD1 (6 bases). The V end lost 5 bases, the J end lost 6 bases, and 10 bases lay between the germline ends. Germline V gene sequence: CDR1 SGHVS, CDR2 FNYEAQ. This CDR3 has 12 amino acids. For the CDR3, the DNA is TGTGCCAGCAGCCTGGACAGCGCTGAAGCTTTCTTT. Residues: CASSLDSAEAFF. The full variable domain, rest sourced from reference TRBV7-6 and TRBJ1-1, is GAGVSQSPRYKVTKRGQDVALRCDPISGHVSLYWYRQALGQGPEFLTYFNYEAQQDKSGLPNDRFSAERPEGSISTLTIQRTEQRDSAMYRCASSLDSAEAFFGQGTRLTVV.

This chain links TRBV30 with TRBJ1-6, with 7 bases fitting TRBD1. This CDR3 is built from 13 residues. V lost 8 bases and J lost 7; bases outside the gene matches: 8. Germline V gene sequence: CDR1 GTSNPN, CDR2 SVGIG (reference sequence). In DNA form, the CDR3 reads TGTGCCCGCTCGGGACAGTCGAATTCACCCCTCCACTTT. Its translation: CARSGQSNSPLHF.

DNA for the CDR3: TGTGCCAGCAGCTCTCCATTCGGGACTAGTATGAGTGAGCAGTTCTTC. The encoded protein is CASSSPFGTSMSEQFF. The chain uses TRBV28 and TRBJ2-1, with 8 nucleotides matching TRBD2. V lost 6 bases to trimming and J lost 9 bases; unmatched junction nucleotides: 16. Germline CDR1 is MDHEN and CDR2 is SYDVKM. The CDR3 has 16 residues.

This rearrangement joins TRBV11-2 to TRBJ2-2; maybe TRBD1 (5 bases). Trimming pared 2 bases from V and 4 bases from J, leaving 14 bases between. Germline V gene sequence: CDR1 SGHAT, CDR2 FQNNGV. The CDR3 consists of 16 residues. CDR3 nucleotides: TGTGCCAGCAGCTTAATGGTAGGGGAAATCACCGGGGAGCTGTTTTTT. Residues: CASSLMVGEITGELFF.

The chain couples TRBV5-1 to TRBJ1-1; D remains unclear. The CDR3 contains 15 residues. V lost 3 bases and J lost 2, with 14 bases in between. The germline V gene encodes CDR1 SGHRS and CDR2 YFSETQ. CDR3 DNA sequence: TGCGCCAGCAGCTCCCAAGCGCCGAGAAACACTGAAGCTTTCTTT. Translating gives CASSSQAPRNTEAFF.

This chain uses TRBV19 with TRBJ1-1; maybe TRBD1 (6 bases). Germline CDR1 is LNHDA and CDR2 is SQIVND (reference sequence). The CDR3 spans 16 residues. V was shortened by 4 bases and J by 2 bases, with 17 bases between the two germline ends. The CDR3 bases are TGTGCCAGTAGTAATGGACAGCCCGCCATTAACACTGAAGCTTTCTTT. Its translation: CASSNGQPAINTEAFF.

This chain joins TRBV5-8 and TRBJ1-4; D gene uncertain. V lost 7 bases to trimming and J lost 0 bases, with 7 bases between them. The CDR3 is 13 amino acids. Germline V gene data show CDR1 as SGHTS and CDR2 as YDEGEE. The CDR3 here is CASRTATNEKLFF. CDR3 DNA: TGTGCCAGCCGGACTGCAACTAATGAAAAACTGTTTTTT.

The V and J genes are TRBV4-2 and TRBJ2-1; 9 bases map to TRBD2. This CDR3 region has 15 residues. Germline V gene data show CDR1 as LGHNA and CDR2 as YNFKEQ. V trimming: 7 bases; J trimming: 4 bases; junction bases outside the gene matches: 8. This CDR3 is CASKPGTSNYNEQFF. The CDR3 DNA is TGTGCCAGCAAACCCGGGACTAGCAATTACAATGAGCAGTTCTTC.